This entry lists 9 T cell receptor beta chains sequenced from one sample in a study of CD8 T cells in Susac syndrome. RNA amounts of roughly 0.45 to 1 ug underwent reverse transcription with random hexamers. TCRdb passed the immunoSEQ multiplex PCR reads through MiXCR, listing each CDR3 protein once. Of about 60,000 distinct CDR3 sequences listed, just over 90% are singletons. The sample was CD8+ T cells from PBMCs. These receptor sequences come from a human donor in good health.

In DNA, the CDR3 is TGCGCCAGCTGCCCCAACACCGGGGAGCTGTTTTTT. Its protein is CASCPNTGELFF. This chain joins TRBV5-1 and TRBJ2-2; D gene uncertain. The V gene's germline CDR1 is SGHRS and CDR2 YFSETQ. The CDR3 runs to 12 residues. V shed 7 bases and J shed 2 bases, with 6 bases lying between them.

J is TRBJ2-1 and V is TRBV27, with 8 bases that match TRBD1. The CDR3 spans 11 residues. CDR1 is MNHEY and CDR2 is SMNVEV in the germline V gene (reference sequence). J lost 14 bases, V lost 4 bases, and 4 bases had no gene match. Written as DNA, the CDR3 is TGTGCCAGCAGTTCGACAGGGGAAGAGTTCTTC. Protein product: CASSSTGEEFF.

This clonotype was found once. The chain joins TRBV3-1 to TRBJ2-7; D is uncertain. Germline-derived CDR1 and CDR2 are LGHDT and YNNKEL (reference sequence). The CDR3 consists of 14 residues. Trimming pared 1 base from V and 1 base from J, leaving 8 bases between. CDR3 loop: CASSQGHGSYEQYF. The CDR3, as DNA: TGTGCCAGCAGCCAAGGTCACGGATCCTACGAGCAGTACTTC.

V is TRBV7-3 and J is TRBJ2-1; D possibly corresponds to TRBD2 (5 bases). The V and J ends lost 3 bases and 0 bases respectively, with 9 bases between them. Germline assignment: CDR1 SGHTA and CDR2 FQGTGA. The CDR3 covers 15 residues. The CDR3 loop is CASSLRRSSYNEQFF. CDR3 DNA: TGTGCCAGCAGCTTGCGGAGGAGCTCCTACAATGAGCAGTTCTTC.

The chain combines TRBV11-2 with TRBJ2-7; tentative D call: TRBD2 (7 bases). CDR1 is SGHAT and CDR2 is FQNNGV in the germline V gene. The CDR3 consists of 15 residues. Deletions cut 4 bases from V and 5 bases from J, with 18 bases between. The CDR3 DNA is TGTGCCAGCAGCTCTGGGGGGGGCGTTTTCGACGAGCAGTACTTC. As protein: CASSSGGGVFDEQYF.

The rearrangement joins TRBV9 to TRBJ2-7, with TRBD2 identical over 7 bases. J lost 2 bases, V lost 3 bases, and 5 bases had no gene match. The CDR3 runs 14 residues. Per the germline V gene, CDR1 is SGDLS and CDR2 is YYNGEE. The CDR3 reads CASSAGLGAYEQYF. CDR3 nucleotides: TGTGCCAGCAGCGCCGGACTAGGCGCCTACGAGCAGTACTTC.

This sequence joins TRBV25-1 and TRBJ2-1; the D is unclear. This CDR3 has 14 amino acids. Deletions cut 1 base from V and 4 bases from J, with 8 bases between. Germline V CDR1 and CDR2: MGHDK, SYGVNS. CDR3 protein: CASSEFGNYNEQFF. CDR3 in DNA: TGTGCCAGCAGTGAATTTGGGAATTACAATGAGCAGTTCTTC. The full variable domain, its missing parts supplied by reference TRBV25-1 and TRBJ2-1, is EADIYQTPRYLVIGTGKKITLECSQTMGHDKMYWYQQDPGMELHLIHYSYGVNSTEKGDLSSESTVSRIRTEHFPLTLESARPSHTSQYLCASSEFGNYNEQFFGPGTRLTVL.

This rearrangement joins TRBV14 to TRBJ1-6; D perhaps matches TRBD1 (6 bases). V gave up 2 bases and J gave up 7 bases, with 9 bases separating them. Germline-derived CDR1 and CDR2 are SGHDN and FVKESK. CDR3 length: 14 residues. CDR3: CASSQQGWNSPLHF. The CDR3 DNA is TGTGCCAGCAGCCAACAGGGGTGGAATTCACCCCTCCACTTT.

The genes are TRBV3-1 and TRBJ1-3; 7 positions match TRBD1. The junction had 10 bases not matched to a gene; V was cut back by 3 bases and J by 5 bases. CDR1 is LGHDT and CDR2 is YNNKEL in the germline V gene (reference sequence). The CDR3 runs 16 residues. As DNA, the CDR3 is TGTGCCAGCAGCCATACCTACAGGGGCAGGAGAAACACCATATATTTT. This sequence encodes CASSHTYRGRRNTIYF.